These 19 T cell receptor beta chains were sequenced from one sample in a study of T cell responses to AZD1222 COVID-19 vaccine. Using immunoSEQ multiplex PCR, the repertoire was profiled, and TCRdb retains in-frame clones only, with some absent. The repertoire holds some 150,000 clones, with around 90% as singletons. Material: peripheral blood, obtained 28 days after the second AZD1222 dose. The receptors stem from an adult who received the AZD1222 COVID-19 vaccine.

The chain links TRBV7-2 to TRBJ2-7; the D call may be TRBD1 or TRBD2 (5 bases each). V lost 5 bases and J 0 bases, leaving 8 bases between the germline ends. The CDR3 extends over 13 amino acids. CDR1 is SGHTA, CDR2 FQGNSA, per germline. The CDR3 bases are TGTGCCAGCAGCCAAGGGACCTCCTACGAGCAGTACTTC. Its protein product is CASSQGTSYEQYF.

The chain is built from TRBV5-1 and TRBJ2-1; 9 bases fit TRBD2. V lost 4 bases and J lost 4; bases outside the gene matches: 9. The V gene's germline CDR1 is SGHRS and CDR2 YFSETQ. This CDR3 spans 16 amino acids. CDR3 region: CASSTAGLASYNEQFF. CDR3 DNA: TGCGCCAGCAGCACCGCTGGACTAGCGTCGTACAATGAGCAGTTCTTC.

A remark on this clone: One junction end disagrees with the germline gene, perhaps due to a read error. The CDR3 bases are TGTGCCAGCAGCTCGGACTACTCCTCCGAGCAGTACTTC. This codes for CASSSDYSSEQYF. The genes are TRBV7-2 and TRBJ2-7; a possible D gene is TRBD2 (6 bases). The CDR3 length is 13 residues. Germline loops: CDR1 SGHTA, CDR2 FQGNSA.

V and J are TRBV7-6 and TRBJ2-7; D might be TRBD1 or TRBD2, each matching 5 bases. The CDR3 loop spans 15 amino acids. Germline CDR1 reads SGHVS; CDR2 reads FNYEAQ. Between the trimmed V and J ends, which lost 1 base and 4 bases, there was a span of 14 bases. The CDR3 sequence: CASSLGGSGAYEQYF. The CDR3 region has the DNA TGTGCCAGCAGCTTAGGGGGGTCAGGAGCTTACGAGCAGTACTTC.

This chain links TRBV30 with TRBJ2-3, with D unclear. The V gene lost 0 bases and the J gene lost 6 bases, with 7 bases spanning the gap. CDR1 is GTSNPN, CDR2 SVGIG, per germline (reference sequence). CDR3 length: 12 amino acids. The CDR3 reads CAWSVQMDTQYF. The CDR3 DNA sequence: TGTGCCTGGAGTGTACAAATGGATACGCAGTATTTT. Drawing the rest from reference TRBV30 and TRBJ2-3, the complete variable domain is SQTIHQWPATLVQPVGSPLSLECTVEGTSNPNLYWYRQAAGRGLQLLFYSVGIGQISSEVPQNLSASRPQDRQFILSSKKLLLSDSGFYLCAWSVQMDTQYFGPGTRLTVL.

The chain links TRBV7-8 to TRBJ2-3; 9 bases align to TRBD2. Germline V lookup: CDR1 SGHVS, CDR2 FQNEAQ. CDR3 length equals 16 residues. The V gene end was trimmed by 5 bases and the J gene end by 4 bases; junction bases not matched to a gene: 10. CDR3 protein: CASSLVAGGPPDTQYF. Written as DNA, the CDR3 is TGTGCCAGCAGCCTGGTTGCGGGAGGGCCCCCAGATACGCAGTATTTT.

CDR3 amino acids: CSVEDRAGTSGIQETQYF. CDR3 nucleotide sequence: TGCAGCGTTGAAGATCGGGCCGGGACTAGCGGGATACAAGAGACCCAGTACTTC. The chain carries TRBV29-1 and TRBJ2-5, with 13 bases aligning to TRBD2. The CDR3 is 18 residues long. CDR1 SQVTM and CDR2 ANQGSEA come from the germline V gene. V shed 0 bases, J shed 2 bases, and the junction held 9 bases outside the gene matches.

As to this clone: The junction differs from germline at one of its ends, possibly a read error. The chain couples TRBV7-8 to TRBJ1-3; D ambiguous. This CDR3 region has 19 residues. CDR1 and CDR2 from the germline V gene are SGHVS and FQNEAQ. Here the CDR3 reads CASSLREGEEDSSANTIYF. The DNA for the CDR3 is TGTGCCAGCAGCTTGCGGGAGGGCGAGGAGGATTCCTCTGCAAACACCATATATTTT. Full variable domain (remainder filled in from reference TRBV7-8 and TRBJ1-3): GAGVSQSPRYKVAKRGQDVALRCDPISGHVSLFWYQQALGQGPEFLTYFQNEAQLDKSGLPSDRFFAERPEGSVSTLKIQRTQQEDSAVYLCASSLREGEEDSSANTIYFGEGSWLTVV.

This clone was counted once. The chain links TRBV27 to TRBJ2-7; TRBD2 aligns across 12 bases. Trimming removed 4 bases from V and 4 bases from J; junction bases left unmatched: 8. Germline loops: CDR1 MNHEY, CDR2 SMNVEV (reference sequence). The CDR3 extends over 16 amino acids. CDR3 bases: TGTGCCAGCAGTTCTCGGACTAGCGGGAACGTTTACGAGCAGTACTTC. This encodes CASSSRTSGNVYEQYF.

DNA of the CDR3: TGTGCCAGCAGGGACACCCTGAAGGCTTTCTTT. Protein product: CASRDTLKAFF. The chain employs TRBV6-5 and TRBJ1-1, with TRBD1 as a possible D gene (5 bases). Germline CDR1 MNHEY, CDR2 SVGAGI. The CDR3 spans 11 residues. The germline V and J ends were trimmed by 6 bases and 11 bases, with 13 bases remaining between them.

V is TRBV30 and J is TRBJ1-2; 8 bases are a match to TRBD1. The V gene end was trimmed by 0 bases and the J gene end by 2 bases; junction bases not matched to a gene: 5. CDR1 and CDR2 (germline): GTSNPN, SVGIG (reference sequence). The CDR3 totals 15 residues. CDR3 protein: CAWSVGTGPNYGYTF. The CDR3 DNA reads as TGTGCCTGGAGTGTAGGGACAGGTCCCAACTATGGCTACACCTTC. Together with reference TRBV30 and TRBJ1-2, the CDR3 gives the full variable domain: SQTIHQWPATLVQPVGSPLSLECTVEGTSNPNLYWYRQAAGRGLQLLFYSVGIGQISSEVPQNLSASRPQDRQFILSSKKLLLSDSGFYLCAWSVGTGPNYGYTFGSGTRLTVV.

The chain is built from TRBV5-4 and TRBJ2-1; 8 bases map to TRBD2. After removal of 2 bases from V and 9 bases from J, the junction contained 7 bases not matched to a gene. The CDR3 spans 14 residues. The germline gives CDR1 SGHNT, CDR2 YYREEE (reference sequence). The CDR3 protein is CASSFLAGDPEQFF. In DNA form, the CDR3 reads TGTGCCAGCAGCTTCCTAGCGGGCGACCCTGAGCAGTTCTTC.

The chain employs TRBV6-5 and TRBJ2-3; possibly TRBD2 for D (5 bases). The germline gives CDR1 MNHEY, CDR2 SVGAGI. V was pared by 2 bases and J by 2 bases, with 8 bases between. CDR3 length: 14 amino acids. CDR3 in amino acids: CASSYDGVTDTQYF. DNA of the CDR3: TGTGCCAGCAGTTACGACGGGGTCACAGATACGCAGTATTTT.

This sequence joins TRBV11-2 and TRBJ1-3; the D is unclear. Looked up from germline, CDR1 is SGHAT and CDR2 is FQNNGV. V lost 0 bases, J lost 4 bases, and 4 bases lay in between. CDR3 length: 13 residues. The CDR3 here is CASSLDLGNTIYF. The CDR3 nucleotides are TGTGCCAGCAGCTTAGATCTAGGAAACACCATATATTTT.

The V and J genes are TRBV3-1 (or the pseudogene TRBV3-2) and TRBJ2-7; tentative D call: TRBD2 (5 bases). Germline assignment: CDR1 LGHDT and CDR2 YNNKEL (reference sequence). The CDR3 loop spans 17 amino acids. V was pared by 4 bases and J by 2 bases, with 21 bases between. CDR3 in amino acids: CASSPSPTSSRPYEQYF. CDR3 bases: TGTGCCAGCAGCCCTAGCCCAACTTCTAGCCGACCCTACGAGCAGTACTTC.

This clone was observed a few times. The genes are TRBV14 and TRBJ1-1, with 8 bases that match TRBD1. In germline, CDR1 is SGHDN, CDR2 FVKESK. The CDR3 has 15 amino acids. J was trimmed by 1 base and V by 4 bases; bases with no gene match: 5. In DNA, the CDR3 is TGTGCCAGCAGCCGATCAGGGGGCGCGAACACTGAAGCTTTCTTT. It translates to CASSRSGGANTEAFF. Combining the CDR3 with reference TRBV14 and TRBJ1-1 gives the whole variable domain EAGVTQFPSHSVIEKGQTVTLRCDPISGHDNLYWYRRVMGKEIKFLLHFVKESKQDESGMPNNRFLAERTGGTYSTLKVQPAELEDSGVYFCASSRSGGANTEAFFGQGTRLTVV.

The chain couples TRBV12-3 or TRBV12-4 to TRBJ1-2; D unclear. Trimming took 10 bases from V and 7 from J, leaving 13 bases between them. The CDR3 extends over 11 amino acids. CDR3 residues: CATLHSGGYTF. CDR3 DNA: TGTGCCACCCTTCATTCGGGTGGCTACACCTTC.

The rearrangement uses TRBV27 and TRBJ1-5; D unresolved. Germline CDR1 is MNHEY and CDR2 is SMNVEV (reference sequence). This CDR3 comprises 14 residues. Trimming removed 3 bases from V and 7 bases from J, with 13 bases in between. The CDR3 nucleotides read TGTGCCAGCAGTTTCGGCCCTTCGAGCCAGCCCCAGCATTTT. Translation: CASSFGPSSQPQHF.

The chain joins TRBV30 to TRBJ2-6; no clear D gene. The V end was cut by 6 bases, the J end by 1 base, with 7 bases between. The CDR3 has 13 residues. Germline values: CDR1 GTSNPN, CDR2 SVGIG (reference sequence). The CDR3 here is CACTTSGANVLTF. For the CDR3, the DNA is TGTGCCTGCACCACGTCTGGGGCCAACGTCCTGACTTTC.